This TCR beta chain was sequenced for a study of cytomegalovirus exposure and HLA in healthy donors. The study's findings and limits: Presence/absence analyses took donor sequencing depth as roughly uniform. The study carried out a later analysis of TCR beta sequences. It associated some 17,000 of them with specific HLA alleles at a false discovery rate of 0.05.

The CDR3 runs 15 residues. The V segment lost 5 bases and the J segment 5 bases; nucleotides outside the gene matches: 9. Germline values: CDR1 MDHEN, CDR2 SYDVKM. It was with 60 Vbeta and 13 Jbeta primers that the PCR ran. Profiled with immunoSEQ multiplex PCR; TCRdb holds only in-frame clones, not every one. The sample has some 110,000 clones; around 75% are singletons. A note on this clone: Its antigen is unidentified.

The material sequenced was PBMCs. This TCR was recovered from a man aged 25-45 years in good health and CMV-seronegative. This rearrangement joins TRBV28 to TRBJ1-1; 9 nucleotides agree with TRBD1. The DNA of the CDR3 is TGTGCCAGCAGTACCCAGGGACAGGGATGGACTGAAGCTTTCTTT. Its translation: CASSTQGQGWTEAFF. Based on the CDR3 plus reference TRBV28 and TRBJ1-1, the full variable domain is DVKVTQSSRYLVKRTGEKVFLECVQDMDHENMFWYRQDPGLGLRLIYFSYDVKMKEKGDIPEGYSVSREKKERFSLILESASTNQTSMYLCASSTQGQGWTEAFFGQGTRLTVV.